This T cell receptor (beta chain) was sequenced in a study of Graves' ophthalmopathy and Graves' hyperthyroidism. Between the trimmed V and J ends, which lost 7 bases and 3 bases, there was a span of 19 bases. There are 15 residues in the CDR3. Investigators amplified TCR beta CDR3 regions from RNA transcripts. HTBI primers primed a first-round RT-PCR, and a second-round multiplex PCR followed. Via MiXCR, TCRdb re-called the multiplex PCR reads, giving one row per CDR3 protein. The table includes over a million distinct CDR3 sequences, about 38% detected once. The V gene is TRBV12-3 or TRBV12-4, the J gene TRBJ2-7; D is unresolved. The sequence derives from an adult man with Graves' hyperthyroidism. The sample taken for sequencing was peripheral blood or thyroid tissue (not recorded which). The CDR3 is CASTQSSGWSYEQYF. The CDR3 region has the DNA TGTGCCAGCACTCAATCTTCGGGCTGGAGCTACGAGCAGTACTTC.